The clone carrying this T cell receptor (beta chain) has only a few counts. The antigen remains unidentified. V was pared by 2 bases and J by 7 bases, with 17 bases between. The germline gives CDR1 WSHSY, CDR2 SAAADI. The CDR3 is made up of 15 amino acids. Each of the CD4+ naive, central memory, regulatory and stem cell-like memory populations was sorted via CD45RO/CCR7/CD25/CD127/CD95/CD27. Every sorted population was more than 98% pure. This sample is part of a study of beta chain features in type 1 diabetes. Study summary: Cell yields, gender and age were comparable in patients and healthy donors. Study-level results: Any HLA effect on TCRB rearrangement was left unresolved by small sub-analyses. In every one of the four CD4+ subsets, TCRB CDR3s were moderately but significantly shorter in Type 1 diabetes patients.

Isolated RNA was reverse transcribed in full, so expressed TCRB transcripts were sequenced. Profiled with immunoSEQ multiplex PCR; TCRdb holds only in-frame clones, not every one. The sample includes about 700,000 clones, 10% to 15% of them seen just once. This receptor was taken from a man between 18 and 29 years old with type 1 diabetes. The sequencing sample was made of naive CD4+ T cells from blood. The chain carries TRBV10-2 and TRBJ2-5; D is ambiguous. The CDR3, as DNA: TGCGCCAGCAGTGAGCCCGGACCCCGAGGATGGACCCAGTACTTC. Its protein product is CASSEPGPRGWTQYF.